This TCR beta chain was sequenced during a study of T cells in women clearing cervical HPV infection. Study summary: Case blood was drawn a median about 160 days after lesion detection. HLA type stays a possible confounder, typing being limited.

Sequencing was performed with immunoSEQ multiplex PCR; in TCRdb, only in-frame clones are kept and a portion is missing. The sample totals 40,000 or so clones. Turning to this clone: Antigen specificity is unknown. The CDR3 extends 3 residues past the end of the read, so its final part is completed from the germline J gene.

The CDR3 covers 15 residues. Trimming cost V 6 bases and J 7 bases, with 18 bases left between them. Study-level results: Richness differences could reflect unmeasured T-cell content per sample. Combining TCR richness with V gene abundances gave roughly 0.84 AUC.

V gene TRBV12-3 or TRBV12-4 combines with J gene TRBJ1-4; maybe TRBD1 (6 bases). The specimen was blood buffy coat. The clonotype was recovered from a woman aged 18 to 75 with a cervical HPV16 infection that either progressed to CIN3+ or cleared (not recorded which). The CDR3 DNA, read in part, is TGTGCCAGCAGCCAGGGGAGGGGGGGCGGTGAAAAA. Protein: CASSQGRGGGEK. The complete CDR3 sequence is CASSQGRGGGEKLFF.